The next 20 T cell receptor beta chains were all read from a single sample in a study of cytomegalovirus exposure and HLA in healthy donors. PCR primers comprised 60 Vbeta and 13 Jbeta primers. The table came from immunoSEQ multiplex PCR; TCRdb's copy has only in-frame clones and leaves some out. Here the sample spans under 200,000 clones, 79% being singletons. What was sequenced was PBMCs. These receptor sequences come from a woman aged 40 to 49 in good health and CMV-seronegative.

The chain has TRBV4-1 and TRBJ2-1; the match to TRBD2 covers 8 bases. With 3 bases clipped from V and 7 bases from J, the junction kept 8 bases outside the gene matches. CDR3 length equals 15 residues. Germline lookup yields CDR1 MGHRA and CDR2 YSYEKL. The CDR3 nucleotides read TGCGCCAGCAGCCAGCCAGCGGGGGCACCAAATGAGCAGTTCTTC. Its protein is CASSQPAGAPNEQFF.

The chain carries TRBV4-1 and TRBJ2-7; tentatively, D is TRBD1 (5 bases). The V gene lost 0 bases and the J gene lost 4 bases, with 19 bases spanning the gap. Germline V CDR1 and CDR2: MGHRA, YSYEKL. The CDR3 contains 17 residues. CDR3 protein: CASSQDGWGQDSYEQYF. CDR3 in DNA: TGCGCCAGCAGCCAAGATGGGTGGGGCCAAGACTCATACGAGCAGTACTTC.

In its sample, this clone was seen once. The V gene is TRBV5-1, the J gene TRBJ2-3; TRBD1 agrees at 7 bases. This CDR3 contains 16 residues. Germline trimming cut 7 bases from V and 1 base from J; bases unmatched to any gene: 12. The V gene's germline CDR1 is SGHRS and CDR2 YFSETQ. The CDR3 loop is CASERGRDVGTDTQYF. The DNA of the CDR3 is TGCGCCAGCGAGAGGGGGCGAGATGTGGGCACAGATACGCAGTATTTT. The entire variable domain, with the rest obtained from reference TRBV5-1 and TRBJ2-3, is as follows: KAGVTQTPRYLIKTRGQQVTLSCSPISGHRSVSWYQQTPGQGLQFLFEYFSETQRNKGNFPGRFSGRQFSNSRSEMNVSTLELGDSALYLCASERGRDVGTDTQYFGPGTRLTVL.

The rearrangement links TRBV29-1 to TRBJ2-1, with a possible D match to TRBD2 (6 bases). The CDR3 length is 13 residues. Trimming pared 4 bases from V and 12 bases from J, leaving 19 bases between. Germline V lookup: CDR1 SQVTM, CDR2 ANQGSEA. In DNA form, the CDR3 reads TGCAGCGTTGGAGGAGGGCCGGGGGAAGGGCAGTTCTTC. Encoded protein: CSVGGGPGEGQFF.

DNA of the CDR3: TGTGCCAGCAGTGTGGACAGTAGCAATCAGCCCCAGCATTTT. It translates to CASSVDSSNQPQHF. The chain carries TRBV28 and TRBJ1-5; D perhaps matches TRBD1 (6 bases). The V gene's germline CDR1 is MDHEN and CDR2 SYDVKM. V gave up 5 bases and J gave up 0 bases, with 8 bases separating them. The CDR3 covers 14 residues.

V is TRBV11-2 and J is TRBJ2-3; TRBD2 matches at 10 bases. Germline V CDR1 and CDR2: SGHAT, FQNNGV. Trimming at V came to 5 bases and at J to 8 bases, leaving 13 bases not matched to a gene. The CDR3 consists of 16 residues. The CDR3 bases are TGTGCCAGCAGCCGGGACCTAGCGGGAGTAGGGGGTACGCAGTATTTT. Encoded protein: CASSRDLAGVGGTQYF.

Regarding this clone: The same CDR3 also results from other DNA sequences found in this sample. DNA for the CDR3: TGTGCCAGCAGTGAAGGACAGAATAATGAAAAACTGTTTTTT. It is translated as CASSEGQNNEKLFF. This chain links TRBV6-1 with TRBJ1-4; D is possibly TRBD1 (5 bases). The CDR3 is 14 amino acids. Deletions cut 1 base from V and 4 bases from J, with 7 bases between. Germline V CDR1 and CDR2: MNHNS, SASEGT.

V gene TRBV27 combines with J gene TRBJ1-1; TRBD1 aligns across 8 bases. The CDR3 extends over 15 amino acids. Trimming removed 5 bases from V and 0 bases from J; junction bases left unmatched: 5. Germline V gives CDR1 MNHEY, CDR2 SMNVEV (reference sequence). The CDR3: CASSTRQGLNTEAFF. CDR3 in DNA: TGTGCCAGCAGTACCAGACAGGGGTTGAACACTGAAGCTTTCTTT.

This clone was recorded a few times. V is TRBV4-3 and J is TRBJ1-1; D is ambiguous. This CDR3 spans 16 amino acids. Germline CDR1 reads LGHNA; CDR2 reads YSLEER. V was clipped by 1 base and J by 0 bases, with 12 bases between them. The DNA of the CDR3 is TGCGCCAGCAGCCAAGGTCTACAGCACATGAACACTGAAGCTTTCTTT. Amino acid sequence: CASSQGLQHMNTEAFF.

The gene calls are TRBV19 and TRBJ2-5; 9 positions match TRBD1. Germline CDR1 LNHDA, CDR2 SQIVND (reference sequence). The CDR3 is 14 amino acids. V lost 5 bases and J lost 4; bases outside the gene matches: 5. The CDR3 protein is CASSLGQGTETQYF. The CDR3 DNA follows: TGTGCCAGTAGTTTGGGACAGGGTACAGAGACCCAGTACTTC.

This chain links TRBV4-2 with TRBJ1-2; D unresolved. The V gene lost 4 bases and the J gene lost 5 bases, with 14 bases spanning the gap. Germline values: CDR1 LGHNA, CDR2 YNFKEQ. The CDR3 extends over 14 amino acids. This CDR3 reads CASSPREREYGYTF. CDR3 DNA sequence: TGTGCCAGCAGCCCACGGGAGAGGGAATATGGCTACACCTTC.

The rearrangement uses TRBV2 and TRBJ2-3, with TRBD1 matching over 8 bases. Losses at the gene ends were 3 bases for V and 8 bases for J; bases not matched to a gene: 4. The germline gives CDR1 SNHLY, CDR2 FYNNEI. This CDR3 is built from 13 residues. CDR3 residues: CASSEDRVGTQYF. The CDR3 nucleotides read TGTGCCAGCAGTGAGGACAGGGTGGGTACGCAGTATTTT.

This chain connects TRBV6-5 to TRBJ2-2; 7 positions match TRBD1. V lost 2 bases and J lost 4; bases outside the gene matches: 7. CDR1 is MNHEY, CDR2 SVGAGI, per germline. The CDR3 contains 16 residues. For the CDR3, the DNA is TGTGCCAGCAGTTACACCCGAAGACAGGGCACCGGGGAGCTGTTTTTT. Protein: CASSYTRRQGTGELFF.

The V gene is TRBV5-6, the J gene TRBJ2-5; 7 bases agree with TRBD1. Germline V gives CDR1 SGHDT, CDR2 YYEEEE. This CDR3 has 14 amino acids. The junction had 4 bases not matched to a gene; V was cut back by 0 bases and J by 5 bases. CDR3 in DNA: TGTGCCAGCAGCTTGGGACTCAGGGGGGAGACCCAGTACTTC. It yields the protein CASSLGLRGETQYF.

V and J are TRBV6-4 and TRBJ1-3; a weak D match, TRBD1 (6 bases). Germline V lookup: CDR1 MRHNA, CDR2 SNTAGT. This CDR3 comprises 19 residues. Trimming removed 0 bases at V and 1 base at J, with 19 bases between. The CDR3 loop is CASSDSKSVRGESGNTIYF. The CDR3 DNA is TGTGCCAGCAGTGACTCGAAGAGCGTCAGGGGAGAATCTGGAAACACCATATATTTT.

The rearrangement uses TRBV29-1 and TRBJ1-2; D possibly corresponds to TRBD1 (6 bases). Trimming took 5 bases from V and 4 from J, leaving 17 bases between them. CDR1 and CDR2 (germline): SQVTM, ANQGSEA. This CDR3 is 14 amino acids long. CDR3: CSVLQGGLGYGYTF. CDR3 nucleotides: TGCAGCGTTTTACAGGGCGGTCTTGGCTATGGCTACACCTTC.

V gene TRBV11-2 combines with J gene TRBJ2-3; 7 nucleotides agree with TRBD2. Per the germline V gene, CDR1 is SGHAT and CDR2 is FQNNGV. Germline trimming cut 4 bases from V and 4 bases from J; bases unmatched to any gene: 5. This CDR3 has 14 amino acids. The DNA of the CDR3 is TGTGCCAGCAGCTCCGGACTAGGGGCAGATACGCAGTATTTT. It translates to CASSSGLGADTQYF.

The chain employs TRBV28 and TRBJ2-3; D possibly corresponds to TRBD1 (6 bases). V was shortened by 5 bases and J by 1 base, with 13 bases between the two germline ends. Germline V gene data show CDR1 as MDHEN and CDR2 as SYDVKM. The CDR3 is made up of 15 amino acids. The CDR3 nucleotides read TGTGCCAGCAGTGTGAACTCAGGGGGCACAGATACGCAGTATTTT. Amino acids: CASSVNSGGTDTQYF.

The table lists this clone with a few counts. DNA for the CDR3: TGCGCCAGCAGCCAGGGGAGTGAGCAGTTCTTC. Protein sequence: CASSQGSEQFF. The rearrangement links TRBV4-1 to TRBJ2-1; TRBD2 is a possible D gene (5 bases). Trimming stripped 3 bases from V and 9 bases from J, with 6 bases between. This CDR3 is built from 11 residues. CDR1 MGHRA and CDR2 YSYEKL come from the germline V gene.

This chain joins TRBV15 and TRBJ2-1; D possibly corresponds to TRBD2 (7 bases). Trimming took 0 bases from V and 8 from J, leaving 14 bases between them. Germline-derived CDR1 and CDR2 are LNHNV and YYDKDF (reference sequence). The CDR3 runs to 15 residues. This chain's CDR3 is CATSREQGREYEQFF. As DNA, the CDR3 is TGTGCCACCAGCAGAGAGCAGGGGAGGGAGTATGAGCAGTTCTTC.